Listed below are T cell receptor beta chains from one sample, sequenced in a study of blood T cells in healthy people across ages. TCRdb re-called the 5' RACE reads through MiXCR, storing one row per CDR3 protein. The table has about 1,500,000 distinct CDR3 sequences, over 25% seen once. Sequencing was performed on blood. These receptors were collected from a woman aged 25-40 years in good health. Each CDR3 is given with its conserved first and last residue. D genes are given only for firm matches. Size is stated for part of the rows, as once, few or many counts, or as a class when the clone is expanded.

D gene,V gene,J gene,clone size,CDR3 protein,CDR3 DNA
-,TRBV30,TRBJ2-1,-,CAGKVGSLPYNEQFF,TGTGCCGGAAAGGTTGGCTCCCTACCTTACAATGAGCAGTTCTTC
-,TRBV11-2,TRBJ2-1,-,CASSQLVPREQFF,TGTGCCAGCAGCCAATTAGTCCCGAGGGAGCAGTTCTTC
-,TRBV27,TRBJ1-5,few,CASSFGWDQPQHF,TGTGCCAGCAGTTTTGGTTGGGATCAGCCCCAGCATTTT
TRBD1,TRBV20-1,TRBJ2-1,-,CSARDPQGVAYNEQFF,TGCAGTGCTAGAGATCCCCAGGGGGTGGCCTACAATGAGCAGTTCTTC
-,TRBV5-1,TRBJ2-2,-,CASSLITGTGELFF,TGCGCCAGCAGCTTGATTACCGGGACCGGGGAGCTGTTTTTT
-,TRBV10-2,TRBJ1-3,-,CASSAATGNTIYF,TGCGCCAGCAGTGCCGCCACCGGAAACACCATATATTTT
-,TRBV5-1,TRBJ2-5,-,CTSSLVLGQETQYF,TGCACCAGCAGCTTGGTCCTCGGGCAAGAGACCCAGTACTTC
TRBD2,TRBV10-1,TRBJ2-5,-,CATSSGGYQETQYF,TGCGCCACCAGTAGCGGGGGGTACCAAGAGACCCAGTACTTC
-,TRBV6-1,TRBJ2-7,-,CASSEGGLAPYEQYF,TGTGCCAGCAGTGAAGGGGGGCTAGCACCCTACGAGCAGTACTTC
-,TRBV11-2,TRBJ2-3,once,CASSLVTGLRPREDETHRYAVF,TGTGCCAGCAGCTTAGTAACAGGGCTGCGACCTAGAGAAGATGAAACGCACAGATACGCAGTATTT
-,TRBV6-6,TRBJ2-3,-,CASSYYKGTSTDTQYF,TGTGCCAGCAGTTACTATAAGGGGACTAGCACAGATACGCAGTATTTT
TRBD1,TRBV28,TRBJ2-7,-,CASTRGTGSYEQYF,TGTGCCAGCACTCGAGGGACAGGGAGCTACGAGCAGTACTTC
TRBD2,TRBV7-9,TRBJ2-5,-,CAGSSVLVGGVETQYF,TGTGCCGGCAGCTCGGTTTTGGTCGGGGGGGTCGAGACCCAGTACTTC
-,TRBV7-9,TRBJ2-1,-,CASSSTAADNNEQFF,TGTGCCAGCAGCTCCACGGCGGCGGATAACAATGAGCAGTTCTTC
TRBD1,TRBV6-1,TRBJ2-7,-,CASSAYRGAAYNEQYF,TGTGCCAGCAGTGCCTACAGGGGAGCGGCCTACAATGAGCAGTACTTC
-,TRBV11-3,TRBJ2-5,-,CASSQRVEEGGKGEETQYF,TGTGCCAGCAGCCAAAGAGTGGAGGAAGGCGGGAAAGGGGAAGAGACCCAGTACTTC
-,TRBV20-1,TRBJ2-7,many,CSAPRDLEGYEQYF,TGCAGTGCTCCTCGGGACTTGGAGGGGTACGAGCAGTACTTC
-,TRBV7-9,TRBJ2-3,-,CASSPGTGTLTGTQYF,TGTGCCAGCAGCCCCGGGACGGGTACACTCACAGGTACGCAGTATTTT
TRBD1,TRBV7-2,TRBJ1-4,-,CASSFRGQEGEKLFF,TGTGCCAGCAGCTTCCGAGGACAGGAAGGTGAAAAACTGTTTTTT
-,TRBV7-9,TRBJ1-4,-,CASSRDQIRNEKLFF,TGTGCCAGCAGCCGTGACCAGATACGGAATGAAAAACTGTTTTTT
TRBD1,TRBV12-3/TRBV12-4,TRBJ2-6,-,CASSSRGSGTNVLTF,TGTGCCAGCAGTTCCAGGGGGTCTGGGACCAACGTCCTGACTTTC
TRBD1,TRBV27,TRBJ2-3,-,CASSFFQGAGTDTQYF,TGTGCCAGCAGTTTTTTTCAGGGGGCAGGCACAGATACGCAGTATTTT
TRBD2,TRBV10-3,TRBJ2-7,-,CASNSGANYEQYF,TGTGCCAGTAATAGCGGGGCTAACTACGAGCAGTACTTC
TRBD1,TRBV18,TRBJ1-2,few,CASSPGAGTGDYGYTF,TGTGCCAGCTCACCGGGAGCTGGGACAGGGGACTATGGCTACACCTTC
TRBD2,TRBV20-1,TRBJ2-1,few,CSATRFGGSYNEQFF,TGCAGTGCTACCCGCTTTGGCGGGAGTTACAATGAGCAGTTCTTC
-,TRBV6-6,TRBJ1-2,many,CASSLGLDYGYTF,TGTGCCAGCAGTTTGGGACTGGACTATGGCTACACCTTC
-,TRBV6-7,TRBJ2-2,few,CASSYSVPGDGELFF,TGTGCCAGCAGTTACTCGGTCCCCGGGGACGGGGAGCTGTTTTTT
TRBD2,TRBV6-2/TRBV6-3,TRBJ2-7,-,CASSQGRTRNYEQYF,TGTGCCAGCAGCCAGGGACGGACTAGGAACTACGAGCAGTACTTC
-,TRBV2,TRBJ2-6,few,CASSNVRTPGANVLTF,TGTGCCAGCAGTAACGTTCGGACTCCTGGGGCCAACGTCCTGACTTTC
TRBD2,TRBV27,TRBJ2-3,-,CASSLRPRGGDTDTQYF,TGTGCCAGCAGTTTACGGCCACGGGGGGGCGATACAGATACGCAGTATTTT
-,TRBV5-1,TRBJ2-6,-,CASSLAVSSGANVLTF,TGCGCCAGCAGCTTGGCCGTGTCCTCTGGGGCCAACGTCCTGACTTTC
TRBD2,TRBV12-3/TRBV12-4,TRBJ2-3,once,CASSHRLVHGGDTQDF,TGTGCCAGCAGCCATCGCTTGGTTCACGGGGGGGATACGCAGGATTTT
TRBD1,TRBV15,TRBJ2-5,-,CATSRGLGGSETQYF,TGTGCCACCAGCAGAGGTCTAGGGGGCTCAGAGACCCAGTACTTC
TRBD1,TRBV18,TRBJ2-7,-,CASSLDRGLMEQYF,TGTGCCAGCTCATTGGACAGGGGGCTAATGGAGCAGTACTTC
-,TRBV12-3/TRBV12-4,TRBJ1-1,few,CASSLSRGGFNTEAFF,TGTGCCAGCAGTTTAAGCAGGGGCGGATTCAACACTGAAGCTTTCTTT
TRBD1,TRBV12-3/TRBV12-4,TRBJ2-5,many,CASSPRDSNQETQYF,TGTGCCAGCAGTCCTCGGGACAGCAATCAAGAGACCCAGTACTTC
-,TRBV7-9,TRBJ1-2,few,CASSPQSGYGYTF,TGTGCCAGCAGCCCACAATCGGGGTATGGCTACACCTTC
TRBD1,TRBV5-1,TRBJ1-1,-,CASSPTGTLSEAFF,TGCGCCAGCAGCCCGACAGGGACCTTGTCTGAAGCTTTCTTT
-,TRBV9,TRBJ1-2,many,CASSASGTGYGYTF,TGTGCCAGCAGCGCATCCGGGACGGGCTATGGCTACACCTTC
-,TRBV5-1,TRBJ2-7,few,CASSLVMGRDYEQYF,TGCGCCAGCAGTTTGGTTATGGGCAGAGACTACGAGCAGTACTTC
-,TRBV18,TRBJ2-3,-,CASSPPLYAGDTQYF,TGTGCCAGCTCACCCCCTCTATACGCGGGAGATACGCAGTATTTT
-,TRBV5-6,TRBJ1-2,-,CASSSGDRRGYGYTF,TGTGCCAGCAGCTCAGGGGACCGTCGCGGGTATGGCTACACCTTC
-,TRBV3-1,TRBJ2-7,many,CASSQDLGREQYF,TGTGCCAGCAGCCAAGATCTGGGGAGGGAGCAGTACTTC
-,TRBV29-1,TRBJ1-1,-,CSVEAPRGGLSEAFF,TGCAGCGTTGAAGCCCCTCGGGGGGGCCTTTCTGAAGCTTTCTTT
-,TRBV3-1,TRBJ1-1,few,CASSPSDKNTEAFF,TGTGCCAGCAGCCCCTCGGACAAGAACACTGAAGCTTTCTTT
-,TRBV4-3,TRBJ2-3,-,CASSQVFRGPDTQYF,TGCGCCAGCAGCCAAGTGTTCAGGGGTCCAGATACGCAGTATTTT
-,TRBV2,TRBJ2-1,few,CASRGGAGSYNEQFF,TGTGCCAGCAGGGGGGGCGCGGGCTCCTACAATGAGCAGTTCTTC
TRBD1,TRBV28,TRBJ1-5,-,CASNMDRGRGNQPQHF,TGTGCCAGCAACATGGACAGGGGCAGGGGCAATCAGCCCCAGCATTTT
-,TRBV5-1,TRBJ1-2,-,CASSPGPSGGHGYTF,TGCGCCAGCAGCCCGGGACCCTCGGGGGGCCATGGCTACACCTTC
-,TRBV12-3/TRBV12-4,TRBJ1-1,few,CASKSGASGTEAFF,TGTGCCAGCAAATCGGGGGCCTCGGGCACTGAAGCTTTCTTT
-,TRBV7-9,TRBJ1-6,-,CASSSQASYYNSPLHF,TGTGCCAGCAGCTCACAGGCAAGCTATTATAATTCACCCCTCCACTTT
-,TRBV7-2,TRBJ1-1,-,CASSLNRASTEAFF,TGTGCCAGCAGCTTAAACAGGGCCTCCACTGAAGCTTTCTTT
-,TRBV12-3/TRBV12-4,TRBJ2-3,-,CASSSEAQSTDTQYF,TGTGCCAGCAGTTCCGAAGCGCAGAGCACAGATACGCAGTATTTT
TRBD2,TRBV7-2,TRBJ2-7,few,CASRSTSGSSYEQYF,TGTGCCAGCAGATCCACTAGCGGGAGCTCCTACGAGCAGTACTTC
TRBD1,TRBV2,TRBJ1-2,many,CASSEGAGYGYTF,TGTGCCAGCAGCGAGGGGGCGGGCTATGGCTACACCTTC
-,TRBV6-2/TRBV6-3,TRBJ2-1,-,CASSFQGHGGEQFF,TGTGCCAGCAGTTTTCAGGGGCATGGGGGTGAGCAGTTCTTC
TRBD1,TRBV11-3,TRBJ2-5,-,CASSSPRDRGSRETQYF,TGTGCCAGCAGCTCGCCCCGGGACAGGGGGAGTCGAGAGACCCAGTACTTC